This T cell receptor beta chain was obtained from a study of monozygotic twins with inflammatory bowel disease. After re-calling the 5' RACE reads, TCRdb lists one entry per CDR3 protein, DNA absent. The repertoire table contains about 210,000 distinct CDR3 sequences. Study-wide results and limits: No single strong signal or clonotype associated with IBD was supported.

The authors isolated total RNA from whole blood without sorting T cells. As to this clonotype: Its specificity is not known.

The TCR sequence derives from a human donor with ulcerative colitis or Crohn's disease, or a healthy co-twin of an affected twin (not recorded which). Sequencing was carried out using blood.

CDR3 in amino acids: CASSSLPRGLSTDTQYF. V and J are TRBV7-2 and TRBJ2-3; the TRBD1 assignment by TCRdb is unverifiable without DNA. This CDR3 is built from 17 residues. The germline V gene has CDR1 SGHTA and CDR2 FQGNSA.